The rows below give T cell receptor beta chains drawn from one sample of a study of blood T cells in healthy people across ages. TCRdb reprocessed the 5' RACE reads with MiXCR, giving one entry per CDR3 protein. Among about 1 million distinct CDR3 sequences listed, more than 35% were seen once. Sequencing used blood. The source of these receptors is a woman between 55 and 75 years old in good health. The CDR3 runs from the conserved cysteine through the conserved F or W. D genes are given only for firm matches. Expanded clones are given a class, and other clones once, few, many or no size at all.

v_call	d_call	j_call	clone_size	cdr3_aa	cdr3_nt
TRBV20-1	NA	TRBJ2-7	NA	CSARTRMGHEQYF	TGCAGTGCTAGAACCCGGATGGGCCACGAGCAGTACTTC
TRBV2	TRBD2	TRBJ2-6	NA	CARGTSPGGANVLTF	TGTGCCAGAGGGACTAGTCCAGGGGGGGCCAACGTCCTGACTTTC
TRBV15	TRBD1	TRBJ2-1	NA	CATSKKAPGQGDNEQFF	TGTGCCACCAGCAAAAAAGCACCGGGACAGGGGGACAATGAGCAGTTCTTC
TRBV29-1	NA	TRBJ2-5	few	CSVRLDLYNEQYF	TGCAGCGTTCGACTAGATCTCTACAATGAGCAGTACTTC
TRBV10-3	NA	TRBJ2-1	few	CAISSEYEQFF	TGTGCCATCAGTTCGGAGTATGAGCAGTTCTTC
TRBV4-2	NA	TRBJ2-1	NA	CASSRDWNEQFF	TGTGCCAGCAGCAGGGACTGGAATGAGCAGTTCTTC
TRBV7-9	TRBD2	TRBJ2-3	once	CASSFSGTSITDTQYF	TGTGCCAGCAGTTTCTCCGGGACTAGCATCACAGATACGCAGTATTTT
TRBV27	NA	TRBJ2-5	NA	CASTPNGNEQYF	TGTGCCAGCACCCCCAACGGGAATGAGCAGTACTTC
TRBV29-1	NA	TRBJ2-7	many	CSSRHGGEQYF	TGCAGCTCCAGACATGGCGGGGAGCAGTACTTC
TRBV9	NA	TRBJ2-4	NA	CASNPWAEAKNIQYF	TGTGCCAGCAACCCATGGGCGGAGGCCAAAAACATTCAGTACTTC
TRBV15	NA	TRBJ1-4	few	CATSSSEAWEKLFF	TGTGCCACCAGCTCCTCAGAGGCGTGGGAAAAACTGTTTTTT
TRBV11-2	NA	TRBJ2-1	NA	CASSPVDEQFF	TGTGCCAGCAGCCCTGTAGATGAGCAGTTCTTC
TRBV7-2	NA	TRBJ1-4	NA	CASSLGDTTNEKLFF	TGTGCCAGCAGCTTAGGGGATACAACTAATGAAAAACTGTTTTTT
TRBV7-2	NA	TRBJ2-2	NA	CASIPDGSVQKRAGELFF	TGTGCCAGCATCCCCGACGGGTCGGTACAAAAGAGGGCCGGGGAGCTGTTTTTT
TRBV7-7	TRBD1	TRBJ2-3	few	CASSLYRGPSDTQYF	TGTGCCAGCAGCTTATACAGGGGTCCGTCGGATACGCAGTATTTT
TRBV2	NA	TRBJ2-3	NA	CASSPPRLNADTQYF	TGTGCCAGCAGTCCACCCAGGCTAAATGCAGATACGCAGTATTTT
TRBV10-3	NA	TRBJ1-1	NA	CAISVGGGANTEAFF	TGTGCCATAAGTGTAGGAGGGGGAGCGAACACTGAAGCTTTCTTT
TRBV14	NA	TRBJ2-3	few	CASSQQSLTDTQYF	TGTGCCAGCAGCCAACAAAGCTTAACAGATACGCAGTATTTT
TRBV15	NA	TRBJ1-4	NA	CATSRVNEKLFF	TGTGCCACCAGCAGAGTTAATGAAAAACTGTTTTTT
TRBV29-1	NA	TRBJ2-1	NA	CSVEGGSSYNERFF	TGCAGCGTTGAAGGGGGGAGCTCCTACAATGAGCGGTTCTTC
TRBV20-1	TRBD1	TRBJ1-2	few	CSANSGTGIDYGYTF	TGCAGTGCCAACAGCGGGACAGGGATCGACTATGGCTACACCTTC
TRBV12-3/TRBV12-4	NA	TRBJ2-5	NA	CASSPPGVGETQYF	TGTGCCAGCAGTCCACCGGGAGTTGGAGAGACCCAGTACTTC
TRBV20-1	NA	TRBJ2-7	NA	CSVRDDGYEQYF	TGCAGTGTTAGAGACGACGGGTACGAGCAGTACTTC
TRBV4-3	TRBD1	TRBJ2-7	NA	CASSQGRGTGDAGSYEQYF	TGCGCCAGCAGCCAAGGCAGGGGGACAGGGGACGCAGGTTCCTACGAGCAGTACTTC
TRBV7-6	TRBD1	TRBJ2-1	NA	CASSLAGQPPYNEQFF	TGTGCCAGCAGCTTAGCGGGACAGCCCCCTTATAATGAGCAGTTCTTC
TRBV29-1	NA	TRBJ1-2	few	CSVALSRSWGYTF	TGCAGCGTCGCACTCTCGAGGTCGTGGGGCTACACCTTC
TRBV7-8	NA	TRBJ2-5	few	CASSFWGRLQETQYF	TGTGCCAGCAGCTTCTGGGGACGCCTCCAAGAGACCCAGTACTTC
TRBV5-1	NA	TRBJ1-6	few	CASSLKGAPLHF	TGCGCCAGCAGCTTGAAAGGGGCACCCCTCCACTTT
TRBV5-1	TRBD1	TRBJ1-2	NA	CASSLYRGVYGYTF	TGCGCCAGCAGCCTCTACAGGGGAGTCTATGGCTACACCTTC
TRBV9	TRBD1	TRBJ1-2	few	CASSASGTGVDGYTF	TGTGCCAGCAGCGCATCCGGGACAGGGGTTGACGGCTACACCTTC
TRBV18	TRBD1	TRBJ1-2	once	CASSRGQGAHYGYTF	TGTGCCAGCTCAAGAGGACAGGGGGCCCACTATGGCTACACCTTC
TRBV11-2	TRBD2	TRBJ2-3	NA	CASSLGLAGLKGSTDTQYF	TGTGCCAGCAGCTTAGGGCTAGCGGGCTTAAAAGGGAGCACAGATACGCAGTATTTT
TRBV9	NA	TRBJ2-3	once	CASSGEDRYF	TGTGCCAGCAGCGGGGAGGACAGGTATTTT
TRBV6-5	NA	TRBJ2-3	once	CASSYSGERGDTQYF	TGTGCCAGCAGTTACTCGGGGGAACGAGGGGATACGCAGTATTTT
TRBV6-2/TRBV6-3	TRBD2	TRBJ2-7	NA	CASSDGTSGTYEQYF	TGTGCCAGCAGTGATGGGACTAGCGGGACCTACGAGCAGTACTTC
TRBV10-3	NA	TRBJ2-5	NA	CASQPVGGLTYKQYF	TGTGCCAGCCAGCCCGTCGGCGGATTAACCTACAAGCAGTACTTC
TRBV7-2	TRBD2	TRBJ2-5	NA	CASGSAGGPKTQYF	TGTGCCAGCGGATCAGCGGGAGGGCCCAAGACCCAGTACTTC
TRBV15	NA	TRBJ2-5	few	CATSRGDIQETQYF	TGTGCCACCAGCAGAGGGGACATCCAAGAGACCCAGTACTTC
TRBV12-3/TRBV12-4	NA	TRBJ1-4	few	CASTPKWEGAREKLFF	TGTGCCAGCACCCCGAAGTGGGAGGGCGCGCGTGAAAAACTGTTTTTT
TRBV9	NA	TRBJ2-6	NA	CASSGRTVAGANVLTF	TGTGCCAGCAGCGGGAGGACAGTTGCTGGGGCCAACGTCCTGACTTTC
TRBV20-1	TRBD2	TRBJ2-7	NA	CSAGVAGVHEQYF	TGCAGTGCTGGGGTAGCGGGAGTGCACGAGCAGTACTTC
TRBV7-2	NA	TRBJ2-1	NA	CASSFLTGTEQFF	TGTGCCAGCAGCTTCCTCACGGGGACTGAGCAGTTCTTC
TRBV7-9	TRBD2	TRBJ2-7	NA	CASSPYPASGSSYEQYF	TGTGCCAGCAGCCCATACCCCGCTAGCGGGAGCTCCTACGAGCAGTACTTC
TRBV9	NA	TRBJ2-2	NA	CASSGAVNTGELFF	TGTGCCAGCAGCGGAGCGGTGAACACCGGGGAGCTGTTTTTT
TRBV7-2	NA	TRBJ2-7	once	CASSLRGTTRRNEQYF	TGTGCCAGCAGCCTAAGAGGCACAACCCGTCGGAATGAGCAGTACTTC
TRBV6-1	NA	TRBJ2-1	NA	CASSEGRGSEQFF	TGTGCCAGCAGTGAAGGAAGGGGGAGTGAGCAGTTCTTC
TRBV4-2	TRBD2	TRBJ2-5	NA	CASSQGLGLAEGNEQYF	TGTGCCAGCAGCCAGGGGTTGGGACTAGCGGAGGGGAATGAGCAGTACTTC
TRBV9	NA	TRBJ1-6	NA	CASSVAPGIGSPLHF	TGTGCCAGCAGCGTAGCCCCGGGTATCGGTTCACCCCTCCACTTT
TRBV4-1	NA	TRBJ2-7	NA	CASSQVKVHGQYEQYF	TGCGCCAGCAGCCAAGTTAAGGTTCACGGGCAGTACGAGCAGTACTTC
TRBV10-3	NA	TRBJ2-3	NA	CAISYRGEDTQYF	TGTGCCATCAGTTACCGAGGGGAAGATACGCAGTATTTT
TRBV5-1	TRBD1	TRBJ2-6	NA	CASSLFNSPERDRVGSGANVLTF	TGCGCCAGCAGCTTGTTTAATTCCCCGGAAAGGGACAGGGTAGGATCTGGGGCCAACGTCCTGACTTTC
TRBV7-3	TRBD1	TRBJ2-5	few	CASSLKGQGPYQETQYF	TGTGCCAGCAGCTTAAAGGGACAGGGCCCGTACCAAGAGACCCAGTACTTC
TRBV10-3	NA	TRBJ2-3	few	CAIKGGTTDTDTQYF	TGTGCCATCAAGGGGGGGACGACGGACACAGATACGCAGTATTTT
TRBV28	NA	TRBJ2-7	NA	CASSGRTYPYEQYF	TGTGCCAGCAGTGGACGGACCTATCCCTACGAGCAGTACTTC
TRBV2	NA	TRBJ2-5	NA	CASERAAETQYF	TGTGCCAGCGAGAGGGCCGCCGAGACCCAGTACTTC